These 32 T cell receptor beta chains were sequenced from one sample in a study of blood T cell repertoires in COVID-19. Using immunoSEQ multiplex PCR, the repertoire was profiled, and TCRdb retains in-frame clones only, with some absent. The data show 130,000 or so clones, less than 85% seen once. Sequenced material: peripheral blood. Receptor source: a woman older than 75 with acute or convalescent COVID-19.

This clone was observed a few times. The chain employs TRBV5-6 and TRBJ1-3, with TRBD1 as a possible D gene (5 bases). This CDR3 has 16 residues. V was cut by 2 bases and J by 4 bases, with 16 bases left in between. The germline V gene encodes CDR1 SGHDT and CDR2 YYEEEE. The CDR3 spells CASSLRQGGYGNTIYF. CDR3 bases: TGTGCCAGCAGCTTACGCCAGGGAGGATACGGAAACACCATATATTTT.

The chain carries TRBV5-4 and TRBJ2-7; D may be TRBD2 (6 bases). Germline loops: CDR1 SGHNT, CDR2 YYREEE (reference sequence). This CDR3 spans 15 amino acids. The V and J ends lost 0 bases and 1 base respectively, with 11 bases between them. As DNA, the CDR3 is TGTGCCAGCAGCTTGGCGGCGGGACCATCCTACGAGCAGTACTTC. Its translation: CASSLAAGPSYEQYF.

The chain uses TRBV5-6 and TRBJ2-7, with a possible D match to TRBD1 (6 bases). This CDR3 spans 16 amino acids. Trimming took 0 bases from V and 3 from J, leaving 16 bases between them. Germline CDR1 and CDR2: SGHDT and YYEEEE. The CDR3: CASSLGLGDISYEQYF. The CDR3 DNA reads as TGTGCCAGCAGCTTGGGGTTGGGGGACATTAGCTACGAGCAGTACTTC.

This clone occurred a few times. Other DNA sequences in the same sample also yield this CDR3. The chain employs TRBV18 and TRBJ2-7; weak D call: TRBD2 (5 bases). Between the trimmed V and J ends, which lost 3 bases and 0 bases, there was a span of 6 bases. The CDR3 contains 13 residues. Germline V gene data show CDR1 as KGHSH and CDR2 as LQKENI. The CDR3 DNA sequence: TGTGCCAGCTCACCGGGGAGCTCCTACGAGCAGTACTTC. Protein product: CASSPGSSYEQYF.

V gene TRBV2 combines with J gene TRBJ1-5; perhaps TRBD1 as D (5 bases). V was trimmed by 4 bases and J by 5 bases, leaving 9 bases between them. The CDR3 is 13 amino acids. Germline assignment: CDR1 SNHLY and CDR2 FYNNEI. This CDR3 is CASSVGGDQPQHF. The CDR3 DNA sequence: TGTGCCAGCAGTGTCGGAGGGGATCAGCCCCAGCATTTT. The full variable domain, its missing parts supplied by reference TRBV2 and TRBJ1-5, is EPEVTQTPSHQVTQMGQEVILRCVPISNHLYFYWYRQILGQKVEFLVSFYNNEISEKSEIFDDQFSVERPDGSNFTLKIRSTKLEDSAMYFCASSVGGDQPQHFGDGTRLSIL.

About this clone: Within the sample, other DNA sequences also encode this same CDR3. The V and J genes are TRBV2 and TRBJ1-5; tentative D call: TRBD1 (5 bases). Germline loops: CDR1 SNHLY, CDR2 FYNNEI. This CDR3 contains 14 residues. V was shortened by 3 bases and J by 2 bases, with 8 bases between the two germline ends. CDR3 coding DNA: TGTGCCAGCAGTGACAGGGTGGGCAATCAGCCCCAGCATTTT. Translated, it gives CASSDRVGNQPQHF.

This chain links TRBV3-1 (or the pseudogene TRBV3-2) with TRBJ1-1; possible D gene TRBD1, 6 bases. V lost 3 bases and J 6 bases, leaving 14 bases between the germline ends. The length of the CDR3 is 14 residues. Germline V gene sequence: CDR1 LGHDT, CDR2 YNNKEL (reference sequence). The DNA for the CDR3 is TGTGCCAGCAGCCACCTAGGCAGGGGCGCTGAAGCTTTCTTT. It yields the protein CASSHLGRGAEAFF.

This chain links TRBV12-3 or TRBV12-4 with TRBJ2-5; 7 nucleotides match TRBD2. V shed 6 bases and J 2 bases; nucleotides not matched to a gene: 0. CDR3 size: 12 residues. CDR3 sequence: CASRGLQETQYF. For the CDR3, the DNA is TGTGCCAGCAGGGGACTACAAGAGACCCAGTACTTC.

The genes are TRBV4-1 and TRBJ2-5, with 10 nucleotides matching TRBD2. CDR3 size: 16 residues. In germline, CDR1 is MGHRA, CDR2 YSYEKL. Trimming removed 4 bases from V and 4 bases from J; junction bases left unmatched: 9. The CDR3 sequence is CASSLVAGGFAETQYF. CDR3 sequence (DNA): TGCGCCAGCAGCCTGGTAGCGGGGGGTTTCGCAGAGACCCAGTACTTC.

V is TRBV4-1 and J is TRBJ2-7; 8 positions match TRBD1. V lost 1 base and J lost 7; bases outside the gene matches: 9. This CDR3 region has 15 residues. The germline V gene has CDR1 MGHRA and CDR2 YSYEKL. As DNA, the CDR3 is TGCGCCAGCAGCCAAGGGACAGGGAGGCAATGGGAGCAGTACTTC. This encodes CASSQGTGRQWEQYF.

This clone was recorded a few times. CDR3 nucleotides: TGCGCCAGCAGCGTACTCGGCCCGGGACTCCCCACAGATACGCAGTATTTT. Translation: CASSVLGPGLPTDTQYF. The chain links TRBV5-1 to TRBJ2-3, with D possibly being TRBD2 (6 bases). The germline gives CDR1 SGHRS, CDR2 YFSETQ. V shed 4 bases and J shed 2 bases, with 20 bases lying between them. The CDR3 totals 17 residues.

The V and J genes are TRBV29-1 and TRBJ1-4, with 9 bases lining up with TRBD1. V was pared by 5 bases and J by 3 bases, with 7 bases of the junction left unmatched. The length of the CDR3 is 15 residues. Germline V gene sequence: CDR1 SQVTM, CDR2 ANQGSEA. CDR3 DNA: TGCAGCGTTTTTTTACAGGGGGCAGCTAATGAAAAACTGTTTTTT. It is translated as CSVFLQGAANEKLFF.

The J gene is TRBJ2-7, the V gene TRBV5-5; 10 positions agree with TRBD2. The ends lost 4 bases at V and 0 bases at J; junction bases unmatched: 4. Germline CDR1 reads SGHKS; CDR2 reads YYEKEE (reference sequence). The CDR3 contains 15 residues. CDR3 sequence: CASSTGLAVSYEQYF. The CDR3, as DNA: TGTGCCAGCAGCACCGGACTAGCGGTCTCCTACGAGCAGTACTTC.

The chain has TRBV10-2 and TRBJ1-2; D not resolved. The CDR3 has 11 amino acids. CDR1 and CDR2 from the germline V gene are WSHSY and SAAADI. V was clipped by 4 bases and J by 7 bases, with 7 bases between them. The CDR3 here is CASSGGGGYTF. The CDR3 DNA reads TGCGCCAGCAGTGGAGGAGGTGGCTACACCTTC.

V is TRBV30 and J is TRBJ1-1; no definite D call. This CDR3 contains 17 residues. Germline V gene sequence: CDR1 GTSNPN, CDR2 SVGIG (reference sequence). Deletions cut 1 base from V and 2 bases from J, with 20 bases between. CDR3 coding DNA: TGTGCCTGGAGTGGCCGAAGAGTGACGGGAGTAAACACTGAAGCTTTCTTT. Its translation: CAWSGRRVTGVNTEAFF.

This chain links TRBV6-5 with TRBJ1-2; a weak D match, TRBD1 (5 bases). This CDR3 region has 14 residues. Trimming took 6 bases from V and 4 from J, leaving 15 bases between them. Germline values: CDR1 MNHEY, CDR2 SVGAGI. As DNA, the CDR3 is TGTGCCAGCAGCCGCTCGGCCAGGGTCTATGGCTACACCTTC. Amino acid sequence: CASSRSARVYGYTF.

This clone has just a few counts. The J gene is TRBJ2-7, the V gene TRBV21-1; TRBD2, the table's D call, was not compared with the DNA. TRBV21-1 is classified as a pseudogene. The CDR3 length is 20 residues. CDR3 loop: CASSKGLFEREGLSSYEQYF. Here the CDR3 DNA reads TGTGCCAGCAGCAAAGGCCTTTTCGAGCGGGAGGGCCTTAGCTCCTACGAGCAGTACTTC.

CDR3 nucleotides: TGTGCCAGCAGTTTAAGGGAGACGAACACTGAAGCTTTCTTT. Translation gives CASSLRETNTEAFF. The chain combines TRBV27 with TRBJ1-1; D gene ambiguous. V lost 2 bases to trimming and J lost 1 base, with 8 bases between them. CDR3 length: 14 residues. The germline V gene encodes CDR1 MNHEY and CDR2 SMNVEV (reference sequence).

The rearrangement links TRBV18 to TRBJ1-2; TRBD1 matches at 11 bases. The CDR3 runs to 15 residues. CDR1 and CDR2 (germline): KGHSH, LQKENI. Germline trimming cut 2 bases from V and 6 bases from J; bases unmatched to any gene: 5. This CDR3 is CASSPVGQGANGYTF. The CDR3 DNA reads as TGTGCCAGCTCACCAGTTGGACAGGGGGCGAATGGCTACACCTTC.

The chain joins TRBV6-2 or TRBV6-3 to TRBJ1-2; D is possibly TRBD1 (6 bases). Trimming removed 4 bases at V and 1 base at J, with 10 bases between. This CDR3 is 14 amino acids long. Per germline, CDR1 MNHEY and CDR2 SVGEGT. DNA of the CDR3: TGTGCCAGCAGTTCCGGACAGCTTAACTATGGCTACACCTTC. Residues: CASSSGQLNYGYTF.

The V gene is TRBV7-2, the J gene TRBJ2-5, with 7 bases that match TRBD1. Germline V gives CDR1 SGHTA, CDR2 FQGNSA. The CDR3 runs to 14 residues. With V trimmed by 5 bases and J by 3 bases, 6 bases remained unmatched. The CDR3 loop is CASSLGQAEETQYF. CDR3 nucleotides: TGTGCCAGCAGCCTCGGACAGGCGGAAGAGACCCAGTACTTC.

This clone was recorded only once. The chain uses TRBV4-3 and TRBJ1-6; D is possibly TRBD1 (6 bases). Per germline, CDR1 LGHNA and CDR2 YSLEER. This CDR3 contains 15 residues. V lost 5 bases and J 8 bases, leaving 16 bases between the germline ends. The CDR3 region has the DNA TGCGCCAGCAGCGCACGTAACAGGGCTGATTCACCCCTCCACTTT. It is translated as CASSARNRADSPLHF.

The CDR3 protein is CSALLGGNEKLFF. CDR3 nucleotide sequence: TGCAGCGCGCTGCTGGGGGGGAATGAAAAACTGTTTTTT. The chain joins TRBV29-1 to TRBJ1-4, with D possibly TRBD1 on 5 matching bases. CDR3 length: 13 amino acids. V dropped 7 bases and J dropped 5 bases, with 14 bases sitting between them. Germline CDR1 and CDR2: SQVTM and ANQGSEA.

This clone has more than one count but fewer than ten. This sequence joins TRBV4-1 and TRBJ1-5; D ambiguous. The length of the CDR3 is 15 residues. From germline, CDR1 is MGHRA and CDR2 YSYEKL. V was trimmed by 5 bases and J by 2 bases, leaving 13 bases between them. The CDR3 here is CASSSGGAGNQPQHF. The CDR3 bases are TGCGCCAGCAGCTCCGGTGGAGCGGGCAATCAGCCCCAGCATTTT.

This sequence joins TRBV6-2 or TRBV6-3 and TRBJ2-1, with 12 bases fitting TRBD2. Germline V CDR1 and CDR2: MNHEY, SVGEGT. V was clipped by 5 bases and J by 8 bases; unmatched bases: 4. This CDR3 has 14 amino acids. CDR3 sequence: CASSGRLAGDEQFF. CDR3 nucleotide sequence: TGTGCCAGCAGTGGAAGACTAGCGGGGGATGAGCAGTTCTTC.

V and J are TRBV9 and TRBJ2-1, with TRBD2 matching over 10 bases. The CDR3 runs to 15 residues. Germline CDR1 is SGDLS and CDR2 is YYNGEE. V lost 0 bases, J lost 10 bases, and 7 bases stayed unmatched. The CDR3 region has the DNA TGTGCCAGCAGCGTAGCAAGCGGGGGGGCCGGGGAGCAGTTCTTC. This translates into CASSVASGGAGEQFF.

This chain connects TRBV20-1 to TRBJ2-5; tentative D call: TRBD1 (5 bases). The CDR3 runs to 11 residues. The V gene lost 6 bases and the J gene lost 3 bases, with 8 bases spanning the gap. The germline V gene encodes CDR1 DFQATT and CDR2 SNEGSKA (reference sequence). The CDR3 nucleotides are TGCAGTGCGACAGCTAAAGAGACCCAGTACTTC. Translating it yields CSATAKETQYF.

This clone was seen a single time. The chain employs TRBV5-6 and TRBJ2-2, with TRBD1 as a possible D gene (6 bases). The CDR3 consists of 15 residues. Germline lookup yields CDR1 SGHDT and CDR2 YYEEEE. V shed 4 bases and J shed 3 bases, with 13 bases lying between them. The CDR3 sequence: CASSPDRLDTGELFF. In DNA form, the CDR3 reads TGTGCCAGCAGCCCTGACAGGTTAGACACCGGGGAGCTGTTTTTT. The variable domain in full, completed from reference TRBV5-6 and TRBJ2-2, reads DAGVTQSPTHLIKTRGQQVTLRCSPKSGHDTVSWYQQALGQGPQFIFQYYEEEERQRGNFPDRFSGHQFPNYSSELNVNALLLGDSALYLCASSPDRLDTGELFFGEGSRLTVL.

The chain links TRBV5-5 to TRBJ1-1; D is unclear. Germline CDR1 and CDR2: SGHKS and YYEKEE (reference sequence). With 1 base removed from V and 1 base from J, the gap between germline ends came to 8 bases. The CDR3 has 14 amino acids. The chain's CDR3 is CASSLSFWNTEAFF. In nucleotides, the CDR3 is TGTGCCAGCAGCTTGAGCTTTTGGAACACTGAAGCTTTCTTT.

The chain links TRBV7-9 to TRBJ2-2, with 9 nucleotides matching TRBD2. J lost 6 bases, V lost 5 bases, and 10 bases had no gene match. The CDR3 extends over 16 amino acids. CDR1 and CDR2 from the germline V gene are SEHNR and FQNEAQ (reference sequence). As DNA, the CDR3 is TGTGCCAGCAGCGCGAGACTAGCGGTGAAGGCCGGGGAGCTGTTTTTT. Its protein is CASSARLAVKAGELFF. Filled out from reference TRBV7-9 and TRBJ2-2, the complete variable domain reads DTGVSQNPRHKITKRGQNVTFRCDPISEHNRLYWYRQTLGQGPEFLTYFQNEAQLEKSRLLSDRFSAERPKGSFSTLEIQRTEQGDSAMYLCASSARLAVKAGELFFGEGSRLTVL.

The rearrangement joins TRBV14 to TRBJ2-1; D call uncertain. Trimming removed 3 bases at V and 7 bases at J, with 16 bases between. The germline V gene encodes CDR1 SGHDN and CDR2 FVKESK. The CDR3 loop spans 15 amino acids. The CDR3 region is CASSHTSLVGNEQFF. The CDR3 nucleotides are TGTGCCAGCAGCCATACGTCGCTAGTCGGGAATGAGCAGTTCTTC.

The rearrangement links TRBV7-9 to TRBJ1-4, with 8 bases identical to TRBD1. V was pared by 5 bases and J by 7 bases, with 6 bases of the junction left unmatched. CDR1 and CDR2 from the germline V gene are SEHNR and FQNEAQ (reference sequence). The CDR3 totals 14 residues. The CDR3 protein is CASSPGQGREKLFF. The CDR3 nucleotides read TGTGCCAGCAGCCCCGGACAGGGCCGTGAAAAACTGTTTTTT.